The entry below describes one T cell receptor (beta chain). The target antigen is unknown. This sample was included in a study of CD8 T cells in Susac syndrome. The CDR3 runs 14 residues. V was clipped by 4 bases and J by 1 base, with 12 bases between them. In germline, CDR1 is SGHNT, CDR2 YYREEE (reference sequence). RNA was extracted with the RNeasy kit, and a quantity of roughly 0.45 to 1 ug was reverse transcribed using random hexamers. The immunoSEQ assay covered 54 Vbeta and 13 Jbeta segments for CDR3. A single record per CDR3 protein comes from TCRdb applying MiXCR to the immunoSEQ multiplex PCR reads. Of about 140,000 distinct CDR3 sequences in the sample, approximately 95% are singletons; the top ten hold approximately 0.11%. From blood CD8+ and CD4+ T cells, TCR beta sequences were generated. It was negative isolation that provided the CD8+ and CD4+ T cells, whereas TEMRA cells were enriched by FACS.

Points from the study as a whole: The authors acknowledged that the study's TCR sequencing and HLA analysis involved relatively few individuals.

The chain recombines TRBV5-4 with TRBJ2-7; D possibly corresponds to TRBD1 (5 bases). The TCR comes from a human donor with multiple sclerosis. The sample comprised CD4+ T cells from PBMCs. The CDR3: CASSPQGRSYEQYF. CDR3 DNA: TGTGCCAGCAGCCCCCAGGGCAGGTCCTACGAGCAGTACTTC.